These 11 T cell receptor beta chains originate from one sample sequenced in a study of blood T cell repertoires in COVID-19. Some clones are missing from TCRdb's copy, which holds only in-frame ones; the method was immunoSEQ multiplex PCR. The sample comprises more than 250,000 clones, more than 75% of which are singletons, and 1% rests with the top ten. The source material was peripheral blood. These receptors all stem from a man aged 45-60 years with active or convalescent COVID-19.

This clone came up once. The chain links TRBV5-1 to TRBJ2-1, with TRBD2 identical over 7 bases. V lost 1 base, J lost 10 bases, and 17 bases stayed unmatched. The CDR3 is 17 residues long. Germline assignment: CDR1 SGHRS and CDR2 YFSETQ. For the CDR3, the DNA is TGCGCCAGCAGCTTGCACGACGCAGCGGGATCACCCACGGAGCAGTTCTTC. Translation: CASSLHDAAGSPTEQFF.

Of note for this clone: The sample contains more than one DNA sequence encoding this CDR3. V usage is TRBV29-1 and J usage is TRBJ2-7; possible D gene TRBD2, 5 bases. Trimming left V 5 bases short and J 1 base short, with 6 bases between. This CDR3 contains 11 residues. Germline CDR1 and CDR2: SQVTM and ANQGSEA. The CDR3 region is CSVTSSYEQYF. The DNA for the CDR3 is TGCAGCGTTACTAGTTCCTACGAGCAGTACTTC.

This chain joins TRBV5-1 and TRBJ2-1, with 8 bases aligning to TRBD2. This CDR3 contains 15 residues. Germline V CDR1 and CDR2: SGHRS, YFSETQ. J lost 4 bases, V lost 7 bases, and 10 bases had no gene match. CDR3 region: CASQPAGGPYNEQFF. The CDR3, as DNA: TGCGCCAGCCAGCCGGCGGGGGGCCCTTACAATGAGCAGTTCTTC.

The CDR3 protein is CSAVPDTKNIQYF. The CDR3 nucleotides read TGCAGCGCTGTGCCAGACACCAAAAACATTCAGTACTTC. This chain joins TRBV29-1 and TRBJ2-4; D is uncertain. Germline lookup yields CDR1 SQVTM and CDR2 ANQGSEA. This CDR3 is built from 13 residues. V was pared by 7 bases and J by 2 bases, with 12 bases between.

V gene TRBV2 combines with J gene TRBJ1-2, with D tentatively TRBD1 (5 bases). The length of the CDR3 is 15 residues. V was cut by 4 bases and J by 2 bases, with 14 bases left in between. Looked up from germline, CDR1 is SNHLY and CDR2 is FYNNEI. The chain's CDR3 is CASSVPRAINYGYTF. CDR3 DNA sequence: TGTGCCAGCAGTGTGCCCAGGGCCATAAACTATGGCTACACCTTC.

The chain carries TRBV11-1 and TRBJ2-5; D is perhaps TRBD1 (5 bases). V was clipped by 5 bases and J by 4 bases, with 14 bases between them. The CDR3 is made up of 14 amino acids. Germline V gives CDR1 SGHAT, CDR2 FQDESV (reference sequence). CDR3 sequence (DNA): TGTGCCAGCAGCCCCCCCGTAGGGGTAGAGACCCAGTACTTC. It translates to CASSPPVGVETQYF.

This clone has a single count. This chain links TRBV18 with TRBJ2-7; D ambiguous. The germline V gene encodes CDR1 KGHSH and CDR2 LQKENI. Trimming pared 2 bases from V and 2 bases from J, leaving 10 bases between. The CDR3 spans 14 residues. DNA of the CDR3: TGTGCCAGCTCACCATCCGACACCACCTACGAGCAGTACTTC. As protein: CASSPSDTTYEQYF.

This chain links TRBV28 with TRBJ1-2; tentatively, D is TRBD1 (5 bases). This CDR3 region has 16 residues. In germline, CDR1 is MDHEN, CDR2 SYDVKM. Trimming removed 7 bases at V and 8 bases at J, with 26 bases between. Here the CDR3 reads CASTGMSGTSPEGYTF. CDR3 coding DNA: TGTGCCAGCACCGGAATGAGTGGGACTTCACCCGAAGGCTACACCTTC.

The rearrangement joins TRBV30 to TRBJ1-1; no firm D call. The V gene's germline CDR1 is GTSNPN and CDR2 SVGIG (reference sequence). The V and J ends lost 1 base and 1 base respectively, with 10 bases between them. The CDR3 has 14 amino acids. CDR3 loop: CAWSDRRPNTEAFF. The CDR3 DNA follows: TGTGCCTGGAGTGACCGGCGGCCGAACACTGAAGCTTTCTTT.

This clone has a single count. The V call is TRBV19, the J call TRBJ1-5; a possible D gene is TRBD1 (6 bases). The ends were cut back, 3 bases at V and 6 bases at J, with 15 bases in the middle. Germline V gene lookup returns CDR1 LNHDA and CDR2 SQIVND (reference sequence). This CDR3 is built from 15 residues. The CDR3 sequence is CASSIFGGGGQPQHF. As DNA, the CDR3 is TGTGCCAGTAGTATTTTTGGGGGAGGGGGTCAGCCCCAGCATTTT. Combining the CDR3 with reference TRBV19 and TRBJ1-5 gives the whole variable domain DGGITQSPKYLFRKEGQNVTLSCEQNLNHDAMYWYRQDPGQGLRLIYYSQIVNDFQKGDIAEGYSVSREKKESFPLTVTSAQKNPTAFYLCASSIFGGGGQPQHFGDGTRLSIL.

The chain links TRBV5-1 to TRBJ2-2, with a tentative D call TRBD2 (7 bases). CDR1 is SGHRS, CDR2 YFSETQ, per germline. The CDR3 extends over 16 amino acids. Trimming took 4 bases from V and 4 from J, leaving 17 bases between them. CDR3 nucleotide sequence: TGCGCCAGCAGCCCGGACGGGGGGCGCGGCACCGGGGAGCTGTTTTTT. Protein: CASSPDGGRGTGELFF.